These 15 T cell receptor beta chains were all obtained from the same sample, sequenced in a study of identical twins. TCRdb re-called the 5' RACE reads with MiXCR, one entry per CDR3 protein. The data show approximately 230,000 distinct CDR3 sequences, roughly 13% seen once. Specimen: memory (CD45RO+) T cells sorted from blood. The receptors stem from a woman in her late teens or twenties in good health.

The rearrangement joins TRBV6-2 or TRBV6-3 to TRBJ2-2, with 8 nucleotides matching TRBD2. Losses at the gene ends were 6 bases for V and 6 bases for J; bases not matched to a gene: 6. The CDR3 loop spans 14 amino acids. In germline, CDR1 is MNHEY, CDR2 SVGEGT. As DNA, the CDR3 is TGTGCCAGCAGGTCAGCGGGAGAGGCCGGGGAGCTGTTTTTT. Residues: CASRSAGEAGELFF.

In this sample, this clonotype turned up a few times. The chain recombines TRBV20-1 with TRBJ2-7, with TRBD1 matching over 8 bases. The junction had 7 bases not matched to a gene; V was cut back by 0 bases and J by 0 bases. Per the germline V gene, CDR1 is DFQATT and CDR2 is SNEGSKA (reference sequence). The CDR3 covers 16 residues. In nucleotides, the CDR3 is TGCAGTGCTAGAGATCCGACAGGGGTAAGCTCCTACGAGCAGTACTTC. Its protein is CSARDPTGVSSYEQYF.

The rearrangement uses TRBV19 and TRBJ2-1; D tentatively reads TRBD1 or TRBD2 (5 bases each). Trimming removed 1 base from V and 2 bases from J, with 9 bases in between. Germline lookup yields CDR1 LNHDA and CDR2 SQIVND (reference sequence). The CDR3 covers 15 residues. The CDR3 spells CASSIAGLTYNEQFF. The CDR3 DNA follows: TGTGCCAGTAGTATAGCGGGGCTTACCTACAATGAGCAGTTCTTC.

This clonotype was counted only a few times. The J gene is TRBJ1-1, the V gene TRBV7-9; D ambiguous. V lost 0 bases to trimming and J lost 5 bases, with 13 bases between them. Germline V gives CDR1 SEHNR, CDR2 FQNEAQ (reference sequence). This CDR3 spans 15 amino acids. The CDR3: CASSLARSAWTEAFF. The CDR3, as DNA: TGTGCCAGCAGCTTAGCAAGGTCAGCTTGGACTGAAGCTTTCTTT.

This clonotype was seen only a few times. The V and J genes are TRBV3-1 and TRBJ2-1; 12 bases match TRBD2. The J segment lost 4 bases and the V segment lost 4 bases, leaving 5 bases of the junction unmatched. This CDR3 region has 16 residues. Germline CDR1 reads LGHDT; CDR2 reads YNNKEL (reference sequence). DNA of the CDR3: TGTGCCAGCAGCCCCTTGACTAGCGGGAGTTACAATGAGCAGTTCTTC. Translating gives CASSPLTSGSYNEQFF.

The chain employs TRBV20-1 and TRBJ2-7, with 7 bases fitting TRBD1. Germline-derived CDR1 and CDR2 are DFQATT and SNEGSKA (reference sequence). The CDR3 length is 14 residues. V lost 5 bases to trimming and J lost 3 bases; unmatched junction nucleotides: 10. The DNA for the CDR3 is TGCAGTGCTCGAAGGACAGGCCACCTCTACGAGCAGTACTTC. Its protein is CSARRTGHLYEQYF.

This CDR3 reads CASSPVLDEKLFF. In DNA form, the CDR3 reads TGTGCCAGCAGCCCAGTCCTCGATGAAAAACTGTTTTTT. The chain has TRBV5-6 and TRBJ1-4; D call uncertain. The ends were cut back, 4 bases at V and 6 bases at J, with 10 bases in the middle. CDR3 length: 13 residues. CDR1 SGHDT and CDR2 YYEEEE come from the germline V gene. The variable domain in full, completed from reference TRBV5-6 and TRBJ1-4, reads DAGVTQSPTHLIKTRGQQVTLRCSPKSGHDTVSWYQQALGQGPQFIFQYYEEEERQRGNFPDRFSGHQFPNYSSELNVNALLLGDSALYLCASSPVLDEKLFFGSGTQLSVL.

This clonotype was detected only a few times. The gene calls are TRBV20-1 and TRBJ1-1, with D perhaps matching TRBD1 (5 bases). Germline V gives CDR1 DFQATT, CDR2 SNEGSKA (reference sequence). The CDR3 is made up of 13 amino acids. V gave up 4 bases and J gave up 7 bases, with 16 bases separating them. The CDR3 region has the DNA TGCAGTGCTACCGGAGGGACGGCCCATGAAGCTTTCTTT. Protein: CSATGGTAHEAFF.

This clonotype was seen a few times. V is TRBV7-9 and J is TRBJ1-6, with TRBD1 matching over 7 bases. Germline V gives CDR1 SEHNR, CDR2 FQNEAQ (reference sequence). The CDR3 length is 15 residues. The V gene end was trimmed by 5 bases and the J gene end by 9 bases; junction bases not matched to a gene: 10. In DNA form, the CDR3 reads TGTGCCAGCAGCCCCCGACAGGGTTGGGGTTCACCCCTCCACTTT. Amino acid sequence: CASSPRQGWGSPLHF.

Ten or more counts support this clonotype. CDR3 residues: CSVDTLASGAETQYF. CDR3 sequence (DNA): TGCAGCGTTGATACCTTAGCTAGCGGGGCGGAGACCCAGTACTTC. The chain is built from TRBV29-1 and TRBJ2-5, with 9 bases that match TRBD2. CDR3 size: 15 residues. V was clipped by 3 bases and J by 5 bases; unmatched bases: 10. Germline CDR1 SQVTM, CDR2 ANQGSEA.

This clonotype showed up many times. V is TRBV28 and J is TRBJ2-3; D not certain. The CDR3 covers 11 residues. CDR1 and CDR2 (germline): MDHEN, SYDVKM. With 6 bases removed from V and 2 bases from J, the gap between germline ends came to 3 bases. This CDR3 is CASRTTDTQYF. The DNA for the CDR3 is TGTGCCAGCAGGACCACAGATACGCAGTATTTT.

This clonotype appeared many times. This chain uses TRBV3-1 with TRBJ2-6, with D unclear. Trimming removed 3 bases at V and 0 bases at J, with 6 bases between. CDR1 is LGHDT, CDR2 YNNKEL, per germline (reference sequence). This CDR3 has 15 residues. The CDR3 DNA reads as TGTGCCAGCAGCCACGGGCCCTCTGGGGCCAACGTCCTGACTTTC. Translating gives CASSHGPSGANVLTF.

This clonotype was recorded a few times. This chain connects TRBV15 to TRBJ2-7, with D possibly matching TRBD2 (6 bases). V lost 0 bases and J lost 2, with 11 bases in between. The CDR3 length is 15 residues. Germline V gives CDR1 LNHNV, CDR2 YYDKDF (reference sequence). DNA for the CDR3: TGTGCCACCAGCAGAGAAAGGGACTCAGCCTACGAGCAGTACTTC. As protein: CATSRERDSAYEQYF.

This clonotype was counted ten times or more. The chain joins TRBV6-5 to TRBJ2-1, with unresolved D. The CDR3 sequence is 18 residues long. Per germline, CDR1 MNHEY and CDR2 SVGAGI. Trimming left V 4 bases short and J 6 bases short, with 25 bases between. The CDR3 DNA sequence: TGTGCCAGCAGTTTGGTTCCCATTGCCTCCCCGGCCGGCAATGAGCAGTTCTTC. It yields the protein CASSLVPIASPAGNEQFF.

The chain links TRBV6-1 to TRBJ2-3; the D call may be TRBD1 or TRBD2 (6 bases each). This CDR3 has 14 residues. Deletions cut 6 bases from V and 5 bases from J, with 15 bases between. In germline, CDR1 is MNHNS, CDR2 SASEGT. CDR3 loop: CASSLGGRGDTQYF. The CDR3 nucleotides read TGTGCCAGCAGCCTTGGGGGGCGGGGAGATACGCAGTATTTT.